This T cell receptor (beta chain) stems from a study of early T cells in non-severe SARS-CoV-2 infection. Turning to the study itself: Sequencing of unsorted whole blood was done on bulk RNA, leaving chains unpaired.

The V gene lost 5 bases and the J gene lost 3 bases, with 13 bases spanning the gap. CDR3 size: 14 residues. CDR1 SGHVS and CDR2 FQNEAQ come from the germline V gene. Separate cDNA molecules each had unique molecular identifiers attached to them. One entry per CDR3 protein results from TCRdb running MiXCR on the 5' RACE reads. The sample gives 60,000 to 65,000 distinct CDR3 sequences, approximately 12% of which show up once; 4% to 4.5% is in the top ten. The sample holds a few counts of this clonotype. This rearrangement joins TRBV7-8 to TRBJ2-5; D possibly corresponds to TRBD2 (6 bases). Sequenced sample: whole blood. The TCR sequence derives from an adult who was a healthcare worker with PCR-confirmed SARS-CoV-2 infection or an uninfected control (not recorded which). CDR3 residues: CASSRRGSKETQYF. The CDR3 DNA sequence: TGTGCCAGCAGCAGACGGGGGAGCAAAGAGACCCAGTACTTC.